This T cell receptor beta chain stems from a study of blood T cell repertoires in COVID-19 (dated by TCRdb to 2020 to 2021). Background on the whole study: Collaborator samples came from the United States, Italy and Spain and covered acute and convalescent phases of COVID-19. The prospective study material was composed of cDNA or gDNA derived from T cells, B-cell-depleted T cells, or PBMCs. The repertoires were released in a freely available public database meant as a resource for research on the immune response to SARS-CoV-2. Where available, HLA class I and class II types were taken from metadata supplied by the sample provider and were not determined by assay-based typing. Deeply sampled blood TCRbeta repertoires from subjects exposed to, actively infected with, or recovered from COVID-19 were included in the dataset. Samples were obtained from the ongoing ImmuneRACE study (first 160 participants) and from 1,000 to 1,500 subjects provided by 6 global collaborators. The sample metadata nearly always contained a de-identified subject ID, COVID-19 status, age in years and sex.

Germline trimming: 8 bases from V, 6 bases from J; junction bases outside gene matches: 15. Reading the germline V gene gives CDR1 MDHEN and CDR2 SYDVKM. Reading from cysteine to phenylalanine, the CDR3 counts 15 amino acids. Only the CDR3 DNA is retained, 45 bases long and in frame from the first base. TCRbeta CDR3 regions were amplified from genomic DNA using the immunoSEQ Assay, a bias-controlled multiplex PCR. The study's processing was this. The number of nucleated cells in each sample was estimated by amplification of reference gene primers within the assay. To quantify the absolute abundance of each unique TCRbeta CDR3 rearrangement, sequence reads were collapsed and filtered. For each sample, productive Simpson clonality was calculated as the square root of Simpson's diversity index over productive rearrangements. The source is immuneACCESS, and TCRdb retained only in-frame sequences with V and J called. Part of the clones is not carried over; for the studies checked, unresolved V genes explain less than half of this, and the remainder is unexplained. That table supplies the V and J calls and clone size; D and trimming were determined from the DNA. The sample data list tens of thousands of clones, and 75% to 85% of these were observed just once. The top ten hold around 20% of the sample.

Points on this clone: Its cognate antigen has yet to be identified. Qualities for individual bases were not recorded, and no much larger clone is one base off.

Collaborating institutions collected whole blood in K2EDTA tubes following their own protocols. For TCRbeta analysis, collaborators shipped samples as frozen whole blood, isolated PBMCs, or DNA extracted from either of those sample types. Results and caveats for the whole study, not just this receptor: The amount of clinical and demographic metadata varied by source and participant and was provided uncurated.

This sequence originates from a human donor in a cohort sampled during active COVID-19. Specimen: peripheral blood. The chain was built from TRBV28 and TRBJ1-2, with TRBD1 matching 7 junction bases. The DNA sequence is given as TGTGCCAGCCCCTCCCCCCTGACAGGGAGAGATGGCTACACCTTC. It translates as CASPSPLTGRDGYTF.